This paragraph covers one T cell receptor beta chain sequence. Its antigen is undetermined. This CDR3 region has 13 residues. Deletions cut 1 base from V and 7 bases from J, with 8 bases between. Per the germline V gene, CDR1 is LNHDA and CDR2 is SQIVND (reference sequence). The sample originates from a study of cytomegalovirus exposure and HLA in healthy donors. General study results and limits: For cytomegalovirus status, the classifier reportedly gave diagnoses with high specificity and sensitivity. Segments of the TCR beta V type were, in most cases, productive about 87% or about 30% of the time in an earlier analysis. Some V segments, including TRBV6-2 and TRBV6-3, were excluded as indistinguishable.

Primers included in the PCR were 60 Vbeta and 13 Jbeta primers. Some clones are missing from TCRdb's copy, which holds only in-frame ones; the method was immunoSEQ multiplex PCR. Of roughly 120,000 clones listed, 74% are singletons. The source is a man aged 35 to 55 in good health and CMV-seropositive. The specimen was PBMCs. The chain carries TRBV19 and TRBJ2-1, with TRBD2 as a possible D gene (6 bases). CDR3 in DNA: TGTGCCAGTAGTATAGGGGAGGTTAATGAGCAGTTCTTC. As protein: CASSIGEVNEQFF.